This entry describes one TCR beta chain. As yet, its antigen is unknown. Autoimmune disease history or systemic immunosuppression led to patients being barred. Only in-frame clones appear in the TCRdb table, and some are missing; sequencing was by immunoSEQ multiplex PCR. The sample has 40,000 to 50,000 clones; 75% to 95% are singletons. The sample comes from a study of OX40 agonist ivuxolimab in advanced cancers. Study findings and constraints: People who partly responded at 0.1-3.0 mg/kg had some of the least clonal expansion seen. Relative to CD4+, CD8+ T cells held more expanded clones on average.

The sequence came from an adult with an advanced solid tumor such as melanoma, head and neck, liver or kidney cancer. Sequenced here: CD4+ or CD8+ T cells sorted from blood, sampled in a trial of the OX40 agonist ivuxolimab.

This CDR3 is CASSTAGGMDEQFF. The DNA of the CDR3 is TGTGCCAGCAGTACAGCGGGGGGGATGGATGAGCAGTTCTTC. The chain employs TRBV7-6 and TRBJ2-1; 10 nucleotides line up with TRBD2. Per germline, CDR1 SGHVS and CDR2 FNYEAQ. This CDR3 spans 14 amino acids. With V trimmed by 6 bases and J by 8 bases, 7 bases remained unmatched. The variable domain in full, completed from reference TRBV7-6 and TRBJ2-1, reads GAGVSQSPRYKVTKRGQDVALRCDPISGHVSLYWYRQALGQGPEFLTYFNYEAQQDKSGLPNDRFSAERPEGSISTLTIQRTEQRDSAMYRCASSTAGGMDEQFFGPGTRLTVL.